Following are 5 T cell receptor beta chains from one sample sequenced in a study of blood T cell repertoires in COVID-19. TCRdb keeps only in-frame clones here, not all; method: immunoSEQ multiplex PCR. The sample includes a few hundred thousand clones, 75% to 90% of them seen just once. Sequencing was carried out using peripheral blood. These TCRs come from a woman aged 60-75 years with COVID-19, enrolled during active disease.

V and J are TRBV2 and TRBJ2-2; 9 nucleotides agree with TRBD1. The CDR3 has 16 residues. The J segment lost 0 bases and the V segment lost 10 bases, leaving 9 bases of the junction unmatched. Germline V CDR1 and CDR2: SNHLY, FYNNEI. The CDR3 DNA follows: TGTGCCACCAGGACAGGGGCAGCAGCGAACACCGGGGAGCTGTTTTTT. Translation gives CATRTGAAANTGELFF.

DNA for the CDR3: TGTGCCAGCAGCTTTGGAAGGCAGACAAACTATGGCTACACCTTC. Amino acid sequence: CASSFGRQTNYGYTF. V gene TRBV5-6 combines with J gene TRBJ1-2; D is ambiguous. Trimming took 2 bases from V and 2 from J, leaving 13 bases between them. This CDR3 has 15 residues. Looked up from germline, CDR1 is SGHDT and CDR2 is YYEEEE.

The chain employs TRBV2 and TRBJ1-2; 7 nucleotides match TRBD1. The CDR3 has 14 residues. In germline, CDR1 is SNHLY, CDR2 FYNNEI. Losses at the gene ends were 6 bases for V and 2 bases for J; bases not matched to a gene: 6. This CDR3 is CASRTGTANYGYTF. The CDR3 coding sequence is TGTGCCAGCAGGACCGGGACAGCCAACTATGGCTACACCTTC. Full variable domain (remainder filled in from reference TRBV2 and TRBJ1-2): EPEVTQTPSHQVTQMGQEVILRCVPISNHLYFYWYRQILGQKVEFLVSFYNNEISEKSEIFDDQFSVERPDGSNFTLKIRSTKLEDSAMYFCASRTGTANYGYTFGSGTRLTVV.

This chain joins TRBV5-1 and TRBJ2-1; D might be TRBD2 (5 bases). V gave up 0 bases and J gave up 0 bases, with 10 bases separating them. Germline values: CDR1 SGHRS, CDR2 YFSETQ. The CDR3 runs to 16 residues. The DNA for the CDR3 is TGCGCCAGCAGCTTGGACGGACTTCTCTCCTACAATGAGCAGTTCTTC. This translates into CASSLDGLLSYNEQFF.

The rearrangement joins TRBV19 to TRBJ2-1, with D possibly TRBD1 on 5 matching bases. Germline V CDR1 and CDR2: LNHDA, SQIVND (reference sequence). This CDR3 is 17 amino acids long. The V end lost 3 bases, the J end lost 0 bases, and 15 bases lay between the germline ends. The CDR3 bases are TGTGCCAGTAGTATGTCTGGAACAGGCCGCTCCTACAATGAGCAGTTCTTC. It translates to CASSMSGTGRSYNEQFF. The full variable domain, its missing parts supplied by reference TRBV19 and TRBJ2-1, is DGGITQSPKYLFRKEGQNVTLSCEQNLNHDAMYWYRQDPGQGLRLIYYSQIVNDFQKGDIAEGYSVSREKKESFPLTVTSAQKNPTAFYLCASSMSGTGRSYNEQFFGPGTRLTVL.